A single sample gave rise to the 9 T cell receptor beta chains below, sequenced in a study of CD4 T cells in relation to SARS-CoV-2 and coronaviruses (dated by TCRdb to about 2021). The library came from the immunoSEQ multiplex PCR assay. TCRdb mirrors the immuneACCESS table, restricted to in-frame sequences. Some clones are absent from its copies; in checked studies, under half trace to an unresolved V gene, and the reason for the others is unknown. The sample has about 60,000 clones on record, about 91% of them singletons. Around 0.43% of the sample lies in the top ten. Sequences were obtained from naive CD4+ T cells from PBMCs. The cell subset or site label on this specimen signifies: naive CD4+ T cells isolated by negative enrichment. Source of these receptors: an adult with COVID-19.

The V and J genes are TRBV9 and TRBJ2-1, with 8 nucleotides matching TRBD2. The CDR3 runs 15 residues. Looked up from germline, CDR1 is SGDLS and CDR2 is YYNGEE. The J segment lost 9 bases and the V segment lost 0 bases, leaving 8 bases of the junction unmatched. Here the CDR3 reads CASSVDPGGNGEQFF. CDR3 DNA sequence: TGTGCCAGCAGCGTAGATCCGGGAGGGAACGGTGAGCAGTTCTTC.

The chain uses TRBV5-1 and TRBJ2-5; possible D gene TRBD1, 5 bases. Germline loops: CDR1 SGHRS, CDR2 YFSETQ. This CDR3 has 13 residues. The V gene lost 1 base and the J gene lost 5 bases, with 9 bases spanning the gap. CDR3 in DNA: TGCGCCAGCAGCTTGTTGCAGGGTGAGACCCAGTACTTC. Amino acids: CASSLLQGETQYF.

The rearrangement joins TRBV5-1 to TRBJ1-1, with D maybe TRBD1 (6 bases). CDR3 size: 14 residues. The germline V gene has CDR1 SGHRS and CDR2 YFSETQ. V was pared by 6 bases and J by 2 bases, with 14 bases between. The chain's CDR3 is CASTEQGSNTEAFF. DNA of the CDR3: TGCGCCAGCACCGAACAGGGATCCAACACTGAAGCTTTCTTT.

V is TRBV29-1 and J is TRBJ1-2; no reliable D call. The V gene's germline CDR1 is SQVTM and CDR2 ANQGSEA. The V end lost 4 bases, the J end lost 0 bases, and 9 bases lay between the germline ends. CDR3 length: 13 amino acids. CDR3: CSVALQTNYGYTF. In DNA form, the CDR3 reads TGCAGCGTTGCCCTACAGACTAACTATGGCTACACCTTC.

The chain combines TRBV28 with TRBJ2-1; 8 bases align to TRBD2. Trimming removed 6 bases from V and 6 bases from J; junction bases left unmatched: 10. The germline gives CDR1 MDHEN, CDR2 SYDVKM. This CDR3 spans 15 amino acids. The CDR3 here is CASSPGTRYFNEQFF. CDR3 bases: TGTGCCAGCAGCCCCGGGACTAGATACTTCAATGAGCAGTTCTTC.

This clone was seen once. DNA for the CDR3: TGTGCCAGCAGCCCGGGACCTTTCTATGGCTACACCTTC. The encoded protein is CASSPGPFYGYTF. The genes are TRBV4-2 and TRBJ1-2, with a possible D match to TRBD1 (5 bases). CDR1 is LGHNA and CDR2 is YNFKEQ in the germline V gene. CDR3 length equals 13 residues. V lost 4 bases to trimming and J lost 4 bases, with 10 bases between them.

V and J are TRBV2 and TRBJ2-5, with 7 positions matching TRBD2. The CDR3 loop spans 16 amino acids. After removal of 0 bases from V and 1 base from J, the junction contained 5 bases not matched to a gene. Germline lookup yields CDR1 SNHLY and CDR2 FYNNEI. CDR3 sequence: CASSEAASGAQETQYF. The CDR3, as DNA: TGTGCCAGCAGTGAAGCTGCGAGCGGGGCCCAAGAGACCCAGTACTTC.

This chain uses TRBV29-1 with TRBJ2-7; a possible D gene is TRBD1 (5 bases). V was clipped by 6 bases and J by 7 bases, with 16 bases between them. The CDR3 has 12 amino acids. Germline CDR1 and CDR2: SQVTM and ANQGSEA. CDR3 protein: CSVDSPYGEQYF. The CDR3 nucleotides are TGCAGCGTAGACAGTCCCTACGGAGAGCAGTACTTC.

The chain recombines TRBV7-8 with TRBJ2-3; D unclear. Trimming left V 5 bases short and J 8 bases short, with 17 bases between. CDR3 size: 14 residues. Germline V gene data show CDR1 as SGHVS and CDR2 as FQNEAQ. For the CDR3, the DNA is TGTGCCAGCAGCCGAGAATACAGTAGCAGTACGCAGTATTTT. It codes for CASSREYSSSTQYF.